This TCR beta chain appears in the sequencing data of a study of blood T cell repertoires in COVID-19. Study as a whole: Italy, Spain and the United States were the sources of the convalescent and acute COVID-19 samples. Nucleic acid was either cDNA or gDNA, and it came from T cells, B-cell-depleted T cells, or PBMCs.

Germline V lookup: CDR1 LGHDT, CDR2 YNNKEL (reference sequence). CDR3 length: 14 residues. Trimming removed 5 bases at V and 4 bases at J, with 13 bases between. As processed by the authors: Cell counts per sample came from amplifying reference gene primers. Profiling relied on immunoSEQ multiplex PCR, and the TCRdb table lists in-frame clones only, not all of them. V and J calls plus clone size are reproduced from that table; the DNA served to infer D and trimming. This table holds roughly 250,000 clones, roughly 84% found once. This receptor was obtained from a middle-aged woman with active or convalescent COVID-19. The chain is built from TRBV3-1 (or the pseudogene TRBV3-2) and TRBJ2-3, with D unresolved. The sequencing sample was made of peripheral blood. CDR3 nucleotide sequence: TGTGCCAGCAGCATAAGAATCGGAGCAGATACGCAGTATTTT. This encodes CASSIRIGADTQYF.